This note documents a single T cell receptor beta chain sequence. This sample stems from a study of blood T cell repertoires in COVID-19. For the study at large: The cDNA or gDNA used as material had been derived from T cells, B-cell-depleted T cells, or PBMCs.

Original analysis: Amplifying reference gene primers gave estimates of nucleated cell counts. Sequenced by immunoSEQ multiplex PCR; TCRdb stores in-frame clones only, minus some. The D gene and trimming were derived from the DNA, and the V and J assignments and clone size from that table. Of about 77,000 clones in the sample, about 88% were seen once. V lost 3 bases and J lost 9, with 15 bases in between. Germline values: CDR1 LNHNV, CDR2 YYDKDF (reference sequence). This CDR3 is built from 14 residues. The sequenced sample consisted of peripheral blood. V and J are TRBV15 and TRBJ2-1; perhaps TRBD2 as D (5 bases). This TCR derives from an elderly woman with active or convalescent COVID-19. The CDR3 sequence: CATSSPLLVREQFF. CDR3 bases: TGTGCCACCAGCAGCCCTTTACTAGTACGTGAGCAGTTCTTC. The whole variable domain, filled in from reference TRBV15 and TRBJ2-1, reads DAMVIQNPRYQVTQFGKPVTLSCSQTLNHNVMYWYQQKSSQAPKLLFHYYDKDFNNEADTPDNFQSRRPNTSFCFLDIRSPGLGDTAMYLCATSSPLLVREQFFGPGTRLTVL.